Below, 26 T cell receptor beta chains from the same sample are listed, as sequenced in a study of Graves' ophthalmopathy and Graves' hyperthyroidism. Amplification of TCR beta CDR3 regions used RNA transcripts. First-round RT-PCR with HTBI primers preceded a second-round multiplex PCR. Via MiXCR, TCRdb re-called the multiplex PCR reads, giving one row per CDR3 protein. Here the sample spans 200,000 to 250,000 distinct CDR3 sequences, about 22% being singletons. The sequenced sample consisted of peripheral blood. The receptors derive from a woman aged 45-59 years with Graves' ophthalmopathy.

The table lists this clonotype with many counts. This chain links TRBV10-3 with TRBJ2-5; TRBD2 aligns across 10 bases. V was pared by 2 bases and J by 5 bases, with 8 bases of the junction left unmatched. The CDR3 is 16 amino acids. Per the germline V gene, CDR1 is ENHRY and CDR2 is SYGVKD. The CDR3 protein is CAISEGLAGAGETQYF. CDR3 in DNA: TGTGCCATCAGTGAGGGGCTAGCGGGAGCAGGGGAGACCCAGTACTTC.

This chain links TRBV27 with TRBJ2-7; the D gene could be TRBD1 or TRBD2 (6 bases each). The CDR3 has 13 residues. In germline, CDR1 is MNHEY, CDR2 SMNVEV (reference sequence). V lost 0 bases and J lost 6, with 9 bases in between. The CDR3 loop is CASSLSWGAEQYF. The CDR3 DNA sequence: TGTGCCAGCAGTTTATCATGGGGGGCCGAGCAGTACTTC.

The sample holds many counts of this clonotype. The rearrangement uses TRBV27 and TRBJ2-7; D may be TRBD2 (6 bases). Trimming took 6 bases from V and 1 from J, leaving 19 bases between them. The germline gives CDR1 MNHEY, CDR2 SMNVEV (reference sequence). The CDR3 totals 16 residues. This CDR3 reads CASRSWGGIPSYEQYF. CDR3 bases: TGTGCCAGCAGGTCGTGGGGCGGGATTCCTTCCTACGAGCAGTACTTC.

This clonotype was counted many times. The rearrangement joins TRBV12-3 or TRBV12-4 to TRBJ1-6; TRBD1 matches 9 bases. V trimming: 8 bases; J trimming: 7 bases; junction bases outside the gene matches: 9. The CDR3 has 15 amino acids. CDR3 loop: CASWRSGTGNSPLHF. CDR3 in DNA: TGTGCCAGCTGGCGCTCCGGGACAGGGAATTCACCCCTCCACTTT.

V gene TRBV24-1 combines with J gene TRBJ2-5, with D possibly matching TRBD2 (5 bases). This CDR3 is built from 17 residues. Germline CDR1 is KGHDR and CDR2 is SFDVKD. Trimming shortened V by 4 bases and J by 2 bases, and 19 bases separated the two germline ends. The CDR3 protein is CATSESGRGTIQETQYF. The CDR3 DNA sequence: TGTGCCACCAGTGAGAGCGGCAGAGGTACCATACAAGAGACCCAGTACTTC.

This clonotype was seen ten or more times. J is TRBJ1-5 and V is TRBV28; D gene uncertain. Germline V gene sequence: CDR1 MDHEN, CDR2 SYDVKM. Between the trimmed V and J ends, which lost 7 bases and 4 bases, there was a span of 8 bases. CDR3 size: 12 residues. The CDR3, as DNA: TGTGCCAGCACTAGGAGAAATCAGCCCCAGCATTTT. Encoded protein: CASTRRNQPQHF.

In this sample, this clonotype turned up a few times. The chain uses TRBV11-2 and TRBJ1-3; weak D call: TRBD1 (6 bases). Germline values: CDR1 SGHAT, CDR2 FQNNGV. V was shortened by 5 bases and J by 0 bases, with 14 bases between the two germline ends. CDR3 length: 16 residues. CDR3 sequence reads: CASSLGQISSGNTIYF. The CDR3 bases are TGTGCCAGCAGCCTGGGACAAATCAGCTCTGGAAACACCATATATTTT.

This clonotype was detected ten times or more. The chain has TRBV7-2 and TRBJ1-6, with D perhaps TRBD1 (6 bases). The CDR3 has 15 amino acids. V lost 2 bases to trimming and J lost 8 bases, with 13 bases between them. Germline V gene data show CDR1 as SGHTA and CDR2 as FQGNSA. The CDR3 sequence is CASSLTGRGDSPLHF. The CDR3 region has the DNA TGTGCCAGCAGCTTAACGGGCAGGGGCGATTCACCCCTCCACTTT.

About this clonotype: Sequence at one end of the junction differs from germline and may be a read error. This chain joins TRBV6-2 or TRBV6-3 and TRBJ2-7, with 8 bases that match TRBD2. The CDR3 totals 14 residues. Germline V gene lookup returns CDR1 MNHEY and CDR2 SVGEGT. This CDR3 reads CASSDSGLAYEQYF. Written as DNA, the CDR3 is TGTGCCAGCAGTGACTCGGGACTAGCCTACGAGCAGTACTTC.

The chain has TRBV3-1 and TRBJ1-2; D gene ambiguous. The V gene's germline CDR1 is LGHDT and CDR2 YNNKEL (reference sequence). The CDR3 spans 13 residues. V lost 6 bases and J 3 bases, leaving 11 bases between the germline ends. The CDR3 spells CASRGRSHYGYTF. The CDR3, as DNA: TGTGCCAGCAGAGGTAGGAGCCACTATGGCTACACCTTC.

This clonotype has ten or more counts. Written as DNA, the CDR3 is TGTGCCAGCAGTTACAGGGGCCGTTACTACCCCCAGCATTTT. This codes for CASSYRGRYYPQHF. The J gene is TRBJ1-5, the V gene TRBV6-2 or TRBV6-3; tentatively, D is TRBD1 (5 bases). V was clipped by 2 bases and J by 10 bases, with 15 bases between them. The V gene's germline CDR1 is MNHEY and CDR2 SVGEGT. The CDR3 sequence is 14 residues long.

This clonotype appeared many times. The rearrangement uses TRBV20-1 and TRBJ1-1; no reliable D call. V shed 2 bases and J shed 1 base, with 5 bases lying between them. The CDR3 length is 12 residues. Germline V gene sequence: CDR1 DFQATT, CDR2 SNEGSKA (reference sequence). The chain's CDR3 is CSARRQNTEAFF. In DNA form, the CDR3 reads TGCAGTGCTAGAAGGCAGAACACTGAAGCTTTCTTT.

This clonotype was counted many times. The chain uses TRBV29-1 and TRBJ2-5; 8 nucleotides align to TRBD2. The V gene's germline CDR1 is SQVTM and CDR2 ANQGSEA. V was pared by 4 bases and J by 4 bases, with 11 bases of the junction left unmatched. The CDR3 has 15 amino acids. The DNA of the CDR3 is TGCAGCGTTGCTTTTGGTAGCGGGAAAAGAGAGACCCAGTACTTC. Translated: CSVAFGSGKRETQYF.

This clonotype has a count of ten or more. J is TRBJ2-5 and V is TRBV2, with 7 nucleotides matching TRBD2. In germline, CDR1 is SNHLY, CDR2 FYNNEI. Trimming cost V 3 bases and J 5 bases; bases outside gene matches: 6. The CDR3 consists of 14 residues. The CDR3 DNA is TGTGCCAGCAGTGATCGCGGGAGATGGGAGACCCAGTACTTC. It specifies CASSDRGRWETQYF.

The chain recombines TRBV24-1 with TRBJ1-1, with D hard to call. Germline CDR1 reads KGHDR; CDR2 reads SFDVKD. The V and J ends lost 4 bases and 1 base respectively, with 12 bases between them. The CDR3 runs 15 residues. CDR3 sequence: CATSDSRGRNTEAFF. The CDR3 DNA is TGTGCCACCAGTGACTCGAGAGGGCGGAACACTGAAGCTTTCTTT.

V usage is TRBV12-3 or TRBV12-4 and J usage is TRBJ1-2, with a tentative D call TRBD1 (6 bases). Trimming removed 3 bases at V and 6 bases at J, with 17 bases between. The CDR3 totals 15 residues. CDR3 sequence (DNA): TGTGCCAGCAGTTTGAGGACTAGGGGGAGAAATGGCTACACCTTC. It codes for CASSLRTRGRNGYTF.

This chain connects TRBV20-1 to TRBJ2-5; perhaps TRBD2 as D (6 bases). This CDR3 has 13 amino acids. V was trimmed by 0 bases and J by 9 bases, leaving 14 bases between them. Germline-derived CDR1 and CDR2 are DFQATT and SNEGSKA (reference sequence). The DNA of the CDR3 is TGCAGTGCTAGAGATGGGGGTTCGGGGGCCCAGTACTTC. Amino acids: CSARDGGSGAQYF.

The V and J genes are TRBV7-2 and TRBJ2-7; D not resolved. The CDR3 loop spans 13 amino acids. CDR1 SGHTA and CDR2 FQGNSA come from the germline V gene. Trimming pared 5 bases from V and 4 bases from J, leaving 12 bases between. The CDR3 loop reads CASSRVARYEQYF. The DNA of the CDR3 is TGTGCCAGCAGCCGTGTAGCCCGATACGAGCAGTACTTC.

With regard to this clonotype: A read error may explain this, as a much larger clone is one base away. The chain combines TRBV4-1 with TRBJ1-2, with a possible D match to TRBD1 (5 bases). The germline CDR1 and CDR2 sequences are MGHRA and YSYEKL. The CDR3 covers 15 residues. CDR3 bases: TGCTCCAGCAGTCAGAAGCCGGGACCGGCCTATGGCTACACCTTC. Its protein product is CSSSQKPGPAYGYTF.

This clonotype was counted at least ten times. This rearrangement joins TRBV28 to TRBJ2-7; the match to TRBD1 covers 8 bases. Trimming took 8 bases from V and 0 from J; bases not matched to a gene: 6. This CDR3 contains 14 residues. Germline values: CDR1 MDHEN, CDR2 SYDVKM. Written as DNA, the CDR3 is TGTGCCAGCCGCGAGGGACAGGCCTCCTACGAGCAGTACTTC. The encoded protein is CASREGQASYEQYF.

The chain uses TRBV12-3 or TRBV12-4 and TRBJ2-7, with 7 bases aligning to TRBD2. The CDR3 length is 12 residues. J gave up 6 bases and V 6 bases, and 5 bases lay outside the gene matches. The CDR3 spells CASSITSVEQYF. In DNA, the CDR3 is TGTGCCAGCAGCATTACTAGCGTCGAGCAGTACTTC.

The chain carries TRBV12-3 or TRBV12-4 and TRBJ2-5; a possible D gene is TRBD2 (6 bases). This CDR3 comprises 13 residues. V was pared by 5 bases and J by 9 bases, with 16 bases between. The CDR3 DNA reads as TGTGCCAGCAGTCCGGGACGGGAGACGGCCCAGTACTTC. Translating it yields CASSPGRETAQYF.

This clonotype was seen at least ten times. This rearrangement joins TRBV30 to TRBJ2-4, with TRBD2 matching over 13 bases. This CDR3 region has 17 residues. Germline CDR1 reads GTSNPN; CDR2 reads SVGIG (reference sequence). V lost 5 bases, J lost 1 base, and 8 bases stayed unmatched. The CDR3 is CAWDTSGRAAAKNIQYF. The CDR3 DNA reads as TGTGCCTGGGATACTAGCGGGAGGGCCGCGGCCAAAAACATTCAGTACTTC.

This clonotype was counted many times. The rearrangement links TRBV20-1 to TRBJ1-1; D might be TRBD1 (5 bases). The V gene's germline CDR1 is DFQATT and CDR2 SNEGSKA (reference sequence). This CDR3 comprises 12 residues. Trimming cost V 3 bases and J 4 bases, with 9 bases left between them. The chain's CDR3 is CSARRRGTEAFF. The CDR3 DNA reads as TGCAGTGCTAGGAGGAGGGGCACTGAAGCTTTCTTT.

This clonotype was detected ten times or more. The CDR3 is CASTDGSLGKNIQYF. CDR3 coding DNA: TGTGCCAGCACCGACGGGAGTCTTGGCAAAAACATTCAGTACTTC. This chain links TRBV6-5 with TRBJ2-4; TRBD2 might be the D (6 bases). The length of the CDR3 is 15 residues. V lost 7 bases, J lost 3 bases, and 16 bases lay in between. Germline V gene data show CDR1 as MNHEY and CDR2 as SVGAGI.

At least ten counts were recorded for this clonotype. V gene TRBV28 combines with J gene TRBJ1-1; 7 bases match TRBD1. V trimming: 6 bases; J trimming: 0 bases; junction bases outside the gene matches: 16. The CDR3 has 18 amino acids. The germline V gene has CDR1 MDHEN and CDR2 SYDVKM. CDR3 loop: CASRRPRLGTAVNTEAFF. The CDR3 region has the DNA TGTGCCAGCAGACGCCCCAGACTTGGGACAGCCGTGAACACTGAAGCTTTCTTT.